A single sample is the source of the 15 T cell receptor beta chains below, sequenced in a study of blood T cell repertoires in COVID-19. The assay was immunoSEQ multiplex PCR, and TCRdb's table has in-frame clones only and misses some. Of under 150,000 clones in the sample, more than 75% were seen once. What was sequenced was peripheral blood. Receptor source: a man aged 60 to 69 with active or convalescent COVID-19.

The chain links TRBV11-2 to TRBJ1-1; D might be TRBD1 (6 bases). Germline lookup yields CDR1 SGHAT and CDR2 FQNNGV. The CDR3 has 14 residues. V lost 3 bases and J 1 base, leaving 9 bases between the germline ends. CDR3 region: CASSLSGQNTEAFF. CDR3 DNA: TGTGCCAGCAGCTTGTCGGGACAGAACACTGAAGCTTTCTTT.

Only a few counts were recorded for this clone. V and J are TRBV6-5 and TRBJ1-5; perhaps TRBD1 as D (5 bases). Trimming took off 6 bases at V and 0 bases at J, with 6 bases between the two ends. This CDR3 is built from 13 residues. CDR1 and CDR2 from the germline V gene are MNHEY and SVGAGI. The CDR3 protein is CASRDSSNQPQHF. Written as DNA, the CDR3 is TGTGCCAGCAGAGACAGTAGCAATCAGCCCCAGCATTTT.

The chain joins TRBV27 to TRBJ2-5; 7 bases align to TRBD1. V gave up 0 bases and J gave up 1 base; unmatched junction bases: 5. Germline V gene data show CDR1 as MNHEY and CDR2 as SMNVEV (reference sequence). CDR3 length: 16 residues. This chain's CDR3 is CASSLSGAGGQETQYF. As DNA, the CDR3 is TGTGCCAGCAGTTTATCCGGGGCAGGGGGCCAAGAGACCCAGTACTTC.

The rearrangement uses TRBV10-3 and TRBJ1-1, with D possibly being TRBD1 (5 bases). V was trimmed by 5 bases and J by 1 base, leaving 11 bases between them. The germline gives CDR1 ENHRY, CDR2 SYGVKD. The CDR3 extends over 14 amino acids. The CDR3 DNA is TGTGCCATCAGTAAAGGCAGGGAGAACACTGAAGCTTTCTTT. This encodes CAISKGRENTEAFF.

In its sample, this clone was seen many times. The chain uses TRBV7-9 and TRBJ1-1, with D possibly matching TRBD1 (5 bases). This CDR3 is 13 amino acids long. Trimming removed 3 bases from V and 7 bases from J, with 12 bases in between. Germline V gives CDR1 SEHNR, CDR2 FQNEAQ (reference sequence). In DNA form, the CDR3 reads TGTGCCAGCAGCTTTGGCAGGGCTTTTGAAGCTTTCTTT. Encoded protein: CASSFGRAFEAFF.

This chain joins TRBV27 and TRBJ1-1; 7 bases are a match to TRBD1. Germline CDR1 MNHEY, CDR2 SMNVEV (reference sequence). The CDR3 loop spans 16 amino acids. The V segment lost 5 bases and the J segment 1 base; nucleotides outside the gene matches: 10. In DNA form, the CDR3 reads TGTGCCAGCAGTCCACGATTGAGACAGGGGAACACTGAAGCTTTCTTT. Its protein product is CASSPRLRQGNTEAFF.

V is TRBV6-6 and J is TRBJ1-4; 9 bases are a match to TRBD1. V trimming: 7 bases; J trimming: 5 bases; junction bases outside the gene matches: 8. The CDR3 is 15 residues long. The germline gives CDR1 MNHNY, CDR2 SVGAGI (reference sequence). This CDR3 is CASNRDRGGNEKLFF. The CDR3 region has the DNA TGTGCCAGCAACCGTGACAGGGGGGGAAATGAAAAACTGTTTTTT.

The rearrangement links TRBV15 to TRBJ2-3; the match to TRBD2 covers 12 bases. CDR1 and CDR2 (germline): LNHNV, YYDKDF (reference sequence). J gave up 0 bases and V 1 base, and 5 bases lay outside the gene matches. The CDR3 has 18 amino acids. The CDR3 DNA reads as TGTGCCACCAGCAGAGGGACTAGCGGGGCCTTGAGCACAGATACGCAGTATTTT. This gives the protein CATSRGTSGALSTDTQYF. The full variable domain, in which reference TRBV15 and TRBJ2-3 provide the parts outside the CDR3, is DAMVIQNPRYQVTQFGKPVTLSCSQTLNHNVMYWYQQKSSQAPKLLFHYYDKDFNNEADTPDNFQSRRPNTSFCFLDIRSPGLGDTAMYLCATSRGTSGALSTDTQYFGPGTRLTVL.

This chain joins TRBV5-8 and TRBJ2-7; 8 nucleotides align to TRBD1. Germline values: CDR1 SGHTS, CDR2 YDEGEE. Unmatched junction bases numbered 6, after V lost 3 bases and J lost 4 bases. The length of the CDR3 is 14 residues. The CDR3 reads CASSSDRGVYEQYF. As DNA, the CDR3 is TGTGCCAGCAGCTCAGACAGGGGTGTGTACGAGCAGTACTTC. Full variable domain (rest looked up from reference TRBV5-8 and TRBJ2-7): EAGVTQSPTHLIKTRGQQATLRCSPISGHTSVYWYQQALGLGLQFLLWYDEGEERNRGNFPPRFSGRQFPNYSSELNVNALELEDSALYLCASSSDRGVYEQYFGPGTRLTVT.

The rearrangement links TRBV7-9 to TRBJ2-3; D gene ambiguous. The V gene's germline CDR1 is SEHNR and CDR2 FQNEAQ (reference sequence). The CDR3 extends over 15 amino acids. The V end was cut by 2 bases, the J end by 3 bases, with 12 bases between. In nucleotides, the CDR3 is TGTGCCAGCAGCTTAAGAGGCGGTCCGACAGATACGCAGTATTTT. Its translation: CASSLRGGPTDTQYF.

The CDR3 coding sequence is TGTGCCAGCAGCTCCCGGGGAGGTCAGCCCCAGCATTTT. Protein sequence: CASSSRGGQPQHF. V and J are TRBV11-3 and TRBJ1-5; D not resolved. Germline V lookup: CDR1 SGHNT, CDR2 YENEEA. CDR3 length: 13 residues. V dropped 4 bases and J dropped 6 bases, with 10 bases sitting between them. The complete variable domain, with remaining parts taken from reference TRBV11-3 and TRBJ1-5, reads EAGVVQSPRYKIIEKKQPVAFWCNPISGHNTLYWYLQNLGQGPELLIRYENEEAVDDSQLPKDRFSAERLKGVDSTLKIQPAELGDSAVYLCASSSRGGQPQHFGDGTRLSIL.

This rearrangement joins TRBV2 to TRBJ1-2, with 8 bases identical to TRBD1. Germline V gives CDR1 SNHLY, CDR2 FYNNEI. The CDR3 loop spans 13 amino acids. V lost 7 bases, J lost 5 bases, and 6 bases stayed unmatched. CDR3 region: CASTDRVTYGYTF. The CDR3 coding sequence is TGTGCCAGCACGGACAGGGTTACATATGGCTACACCTTC.

In its sample, this clone was seen once. The rearrangement joins TRBV6-5 to TRBJ1-5; weak D call: TRBD1 (5 bases). The CDR3 is 13 amino acids. Germline CDR1 reads MNHEY; CDR2 reads SVGAGI. The V end lost 7 bases, the J end lost 7 bases, and 14 bases lay between the germline ends. CDR3 nucleotides: TGTGCCAGCAATGTCAGGAGGGACCAGCCCCAGCATTTT. It codes for CASNVRRDQPQHF.

The rearrangement joins TRBV7-6 to TRBJ2-1; 10 nucleotides agree with TRBD2. The CDR3 has 17 amino acids. In germline, CDR1 is SGHVS, CDR2 FNYEAQ. J gave up 3 bases and V 5 bases, and 10 bases lay outside the gene matches. The CDR3 spells CASSTPSGTSVYNEQFF. The DNA of the CDR3 is TGTGCCAGCAGCACCCCCTCCGGGACTAGCGTCTACAATGAGCAGTTCTTC. Drawing the rest from reference TRBV7-6 and TRBJ2-1, the complete variable domain is GAGVSQSPRYKVTKRGQDVALRCDPISGHVSLYWYRQALGQGPEFLTYFNYEAQQDKSGLPNDRFSAERPEGSISTLTIQRTEQRDSAMYRCASSTPSGTSVYNEQFFGPGTRLTVL.

This clone was seen only once. Other DNA sequences in this specimen translate into the identical CDR3. The rearrangement links TRBV5-1 to TRBJ1-2, with 7 bases matching TRBD1. Germline V CDR1 and CDR2: SGHRS, YFSETQ. The CDR3 contains 14 residues. Trimming cost V 2 bases and J 2 bases; bases outside gene matches: 3. The CDR3 DNA is TGCGCCAGCAGCTTACAAGGGGGCAACTATGGCTACACCTTC. It yields the protein CASSLQGGNYGYTF.